Listed below are T cell receptor beta chains from one sample, sequenced in a study of type 1 and type 2 diabetes patients. TCRdb called the multiplex PCR reads again in MiXCR, with one record for every CDR3 protein. The sample holds 270,000 or so distinct CDR3 sequences, more than 40% seen once. Material for sequencing was peripheral blood mononuclear cells (PBMCs). Every receptor here comes from a man between 18 and 35 years old with type 2 diabetes. The CDR3 runs from the conserved cysteine through the conserved F or W. D genes are given only for firm matches. The size entry is marked missing in some rows and otherwise reads once, few, many or a size class.

v_call	clone_size	j_call	d_call	cdr3_aa	cdr3_nt
TRBV5-1	.	TRBJ2-2	.	CASSLRERANTGELFF	TGCGCCAGCAGCTTGAGAGAACGGGCGAACACCGGGGAGCTGTTTTTT
TRBV12-3/TRBV12-4	.	TRBJ2-7	.	CASSFDGGARNEQYF	TGTGCCAGCAGTTTCGACGGGGGCGCAAGGAACGAGCAGTACTTC
TRBV20-1	.	TRBJ1-6	.	CSARIAPTGKASPLHF	TGCAGTGCTAGGATAGCTCCTACAGGGAAAGCGTCACCCCTCCACTTT
TRBV7-9	.	TRBJ2-7	TRBD1	CASSFAGTGLEQYF	TGTGCCAGCAGCTTCGCCGGGACAGGGCTCGAGCAGTACTTC
TRBV6-5	.	TRBJ1-2	TRBD1	CASSYSGQGNYGYTF	TGTGCCAGCAGTTACTCGGGACAGGGAAACTATGGCTACACCTTC
TRBV13	.	TRBJ1-2	TRBD1	CASSIGQGGVYGYTF	TGTGCCAGCAGCATCGGTCAGGGGGGGGTTTATGGCTACACCTTC
TRBV29-1	.	TRBJ2-1	TRBD2	CSVAQRESYNEQFF	TGCAGCGTAGCCCAGCGGGAGAGCTACAATGAGCAGTTCTTC
TRBV5-1	few	TRBJ2-7	.	CASSIYSGTYEQYF	TGCGCCAGCAGCATCTATAGCGGCACCTACGAGCAGTACTTC
TRBV30	.	TRBJ2-2	.	CAWSVPPGHLNTGELFF	TGTGCCTGGAGTGTACCTCCGGGACATTTGAACACCGGGGAGCTGTTTTTT
TRBV19	.	TRBJ2-7	.	CASSIDRGISYEQYF	TGTGCCAGTAGTATAGATCGGGGGATTTCCTACGAGCAGTACTTC
TRBV27	.	TRBJ1-1	.	CASSLNGLNTEAFF	TGTGCCAGCAGTTTGAACGGATTGAACACTGAAGCTTTCTTT
TRBV15	.	TRBJ2-1	.	CATSSRAGVGNEQFF	TGTGCCACCAGCAGTCGAGCCGGAGTTGGAAATGAGCAGTTCTTC
TRBV7-2	.	TRBJ2-6	.	CASSLSAGARGANVLTF	TGTGCCAGCAGCTTATCCGCGGGGGCAAGGGGGGCCAACGTCCTGACTTTC
TRBV13	.	TRBJ1-2	.	CASSFRGTYGYTF	TGTGCCAGCAGCTTTCGGGGGACCTATGGCTACACCTTC
TRBV4-1	.	TRBJ1-4	.	CASSQASVEKLFF	TGCGCCAGCAGCCAGGCCTCTGTGGAAAAACTGTTTTTT
TRBV10-1	.	TRBJ1-5	.	CASSGRPYNQPQHF	TGCGCCAGCAGTGGAAGACCATACAATCAGCCCCAGCATTTT
TRBV10-3	.	TRBJ1-6	.	CAISVKGDNSPLHF	TGTGCCATCAGTGTAAAAGGCGATAATTCACCCCTCCACTTT
TRBV11-2	.	TRBJ2-7	.	CASSPRTTSYEQYF	TGTGCCAGCAGCCCCCGGACGACCTCCTACGAGCAGTACTTC
TRBV6-6	.	TRBJ2-3	TRBD2	CASSYFPGLAGPSTDTQYF	TGTGCCAGCAGTTACTTCCCGGGACTAGCGGGACCGAGCACAGATACGCAGTATTTT
TRBV2	.	TRBJ1-1	TRBD1	CASSPHIGQGGIMNTEAFF	TGTGCCAGCAGCCCCCATATAGGACAGGGGGGAATTATGAACACTGAAGCTTTCTTT
TRBV3-2	once	TRBJ2-2	.	CASSQTRDTGELFF	TGTGCCAGCAGCCAAACGCGGGACACCGGGGAGCTGTTCTTT
TRBV3-1	.	TRBJ1-1	.	CASSQEVGTNTEAFF	TGTGCCAGCAGCCAAGAAGTAGGAACGAACACTGAAGCTTTCTTT
TRBV2	.	TRBJ1-1	.	CASSPGPTNELNTEAFF	TGTGCCAGCAGTCCCGGGCCAACGAACGAGTTGAACACTGAAGCTTTCTTT
TRBV20-1	few	TRBJ1-1	.	CSARLGPEAFF	TGCAGTGCTAGGCTCGGTCCTGAAGCTTTCTTT
TRBV2	many	TRBJ2-7	.	CASRETAPVTEQYF	TGTGCCAGCAGGGAGACAGCCCCCGTCACCGAGCAGTACTTC
TRBV12-3/TRBV12-4	.	TRBJ2-7	TRBD2	CASSLPVSGRRSYEQYF	TGTGCCAGCAGTTTACCCGTAAGCGGGAGGCGCTCCTACGAGCAGTACTTC
TRBV15	few	TRBJ2-3	.	CATSVPGLTQYF	TGTGCCACTTCCGTGCCGGGACTTACGCAGTATTTT
TRBV5-1	.	TRBJ2-7	.	CASSLSGDVTCEQYF	TGCGCCAGCAGCTTATCGGGGGACGTCACCTGCGAGCAGTACTTC
TRBV29-1	few	TRBJ2-1	TRBD2	CSVPGTSGRAPHNEQFF	TGCAGCGTACCAGGGACTAGCGGGAGGGCCCCCCACAATGAGCAGTTCTTC
TRBV14	.	TRBJ1-2	TRBD1	CASSQGGQGVYGYTF	TGTGCCAGCAGCCAAGGTGGACAGGGGGTCTATGGCTACACCTTC
TRBV4-1	.	TRBJ2-5	TRBD2	CASSQVRGPGTSGGTQETQYF	TGCGCCAGCAGCCAAGTCAGGGGCCCCGGGACTAGCGGGGGGACTCAAGAGACCCAGTACTTC
TRBV12-3/TRBV12-4	few	TRBJ2-1	.	CASSLWDEQFF	TGTGCCAGCAGTTTATGGGATGAGCAGTTCTTC
TRBV7-3	.	TRBJ2-7	.	CASSGGGFSHEQYF	TGTGCCAGCAGCGGGGGTGGCTTCTCCCACGAGCAGTACTTC